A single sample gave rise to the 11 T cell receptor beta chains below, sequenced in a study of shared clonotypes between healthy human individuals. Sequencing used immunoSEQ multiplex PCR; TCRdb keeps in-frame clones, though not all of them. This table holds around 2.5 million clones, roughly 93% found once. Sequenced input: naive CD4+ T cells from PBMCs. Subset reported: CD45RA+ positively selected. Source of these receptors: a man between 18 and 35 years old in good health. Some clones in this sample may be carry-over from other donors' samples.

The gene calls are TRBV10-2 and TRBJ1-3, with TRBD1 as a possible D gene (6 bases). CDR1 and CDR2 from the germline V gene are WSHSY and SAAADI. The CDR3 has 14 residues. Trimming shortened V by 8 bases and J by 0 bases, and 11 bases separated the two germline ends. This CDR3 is CASETGSSGNTIYF. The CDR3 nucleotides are TGCGCCAGCGAGACAGGAAGCTCTGGAAACACCATATATTTT.

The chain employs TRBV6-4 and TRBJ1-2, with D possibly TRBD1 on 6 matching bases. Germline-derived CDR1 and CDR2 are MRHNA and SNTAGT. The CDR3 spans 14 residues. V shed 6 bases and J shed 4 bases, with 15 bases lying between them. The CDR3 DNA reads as TGTGCCAGCAGGCCCGATACAGGGACCTATGGCTACACCTTC. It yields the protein CASRPDTGTYGYTF.

CDR3 residues: CASSVTGQNEKLFF. The CDR3 coding sequence is TGTGCCAGCAGCGTGACAGGCCAAAATGAAAAACTGTTTTTT. The J gene is TRBJ1-4, the V gene TRBV9; TRBD1 might be the D (6 bases). This CDR3 has 14 amino acids. V lost 2 bases and J 5 bases, leaving 10 bases between the germline ends. CDR1 and CDR2 from the germline V gene are SGDLS and YYNGEE.

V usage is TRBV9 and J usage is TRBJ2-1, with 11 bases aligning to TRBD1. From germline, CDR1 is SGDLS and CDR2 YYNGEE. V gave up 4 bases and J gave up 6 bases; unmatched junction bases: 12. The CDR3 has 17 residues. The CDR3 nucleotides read TGTGCCAGCAGCTACCTAATTACCGGGACAGGGGGCAATGAGCAGTTCTTC. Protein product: CASSYLITGTGGNEQFF. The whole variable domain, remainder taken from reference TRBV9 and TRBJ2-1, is DSGVTQTPKHLITATGQRVTLRCSPRSGDLSVYWYQQSLDQGLQFLIQYYNGEERAKGNILERFSAQQFPDLHSELNLSSLELGDSALYFCASSYLITGTGGNEQFFGPGTRLTVL.

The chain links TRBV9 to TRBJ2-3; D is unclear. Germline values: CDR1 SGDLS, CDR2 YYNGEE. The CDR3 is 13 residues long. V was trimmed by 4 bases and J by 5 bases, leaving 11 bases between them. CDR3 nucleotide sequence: TGTGCCAGCAGCAGTGCCCGGAGAGATACGCAGTATTTT. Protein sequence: CASSSARRDTQYF.

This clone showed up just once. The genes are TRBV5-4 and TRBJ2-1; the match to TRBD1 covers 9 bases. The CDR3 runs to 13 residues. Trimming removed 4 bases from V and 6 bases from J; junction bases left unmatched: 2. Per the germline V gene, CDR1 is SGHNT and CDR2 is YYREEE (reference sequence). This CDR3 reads CASSDRGSNEQFF. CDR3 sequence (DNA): TGTGCCAGCAGCGACAGGGGGTCCAATGAGCAGTTCTTC.

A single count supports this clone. The CDR3 DNA reads TGTGCCTATCAAGTTAAGGGACAGGGGATCTACGAGCAGTACTTC. This codes for CAYQVKGQGIYEQYF. This sequence joins TRBV30 and TRBJ2-7; 10 bases align to TRBD1. This CDR3 has 15 residues. With 7 bases clipped from V and 3 bases from J, the junction kept 12 bases outside the gene matches. Germline V gene sequence: CDR1 GTSNPN, CDR2 SVGIG (reference sequence).

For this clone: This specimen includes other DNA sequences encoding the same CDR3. This chain's CDR3 is CASSYEGGREAFF. CDR3 nucleotides: TGTGCCAGCAGTTACGAAGGGGGCAGGGAAGCTTTCTTT. V is TRBV6-6 and J is TRBJ1-1; 7 bases are a match to TRBD1. Trimming at V came to 2 bases and at J to 8 bases, leaving 5 bases not matched to a gene. Germline CDR1 MNHNY, CDR2 SVGAGI (reference sequence). The CDR3 spans 13 residues.

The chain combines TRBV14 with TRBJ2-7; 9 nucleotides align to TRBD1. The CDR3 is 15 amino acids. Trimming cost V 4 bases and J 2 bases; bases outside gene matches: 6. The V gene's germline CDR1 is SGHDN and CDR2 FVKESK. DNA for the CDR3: TGTGCCAGCAGCCGACAGGGGGTTGTAGCCTACGAGCAGTACTTC. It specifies CASSRQGVVAYEQYF.

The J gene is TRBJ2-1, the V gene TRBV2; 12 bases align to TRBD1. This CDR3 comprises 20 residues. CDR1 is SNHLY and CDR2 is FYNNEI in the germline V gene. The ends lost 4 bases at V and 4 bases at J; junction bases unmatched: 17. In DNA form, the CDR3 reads TGTGCCAGCAGTGCCCCGGGACAGGGGGCGCCGGGACGGATTTACAATGAGCAGTTCTTC. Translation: CASSAPGQGAPGRIYNEQFF.

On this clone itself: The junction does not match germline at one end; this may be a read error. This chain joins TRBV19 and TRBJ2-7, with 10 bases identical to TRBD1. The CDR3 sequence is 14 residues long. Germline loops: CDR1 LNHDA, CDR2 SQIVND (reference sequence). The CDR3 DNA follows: TGTGCCAGTAGTATAGGGGCGGGACAGGGGCGTATGGACTTC. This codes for CASSIGAGQGRMDF.